Each of the 15 T cell receptor beta chains below was sequenced from the same sample in a study of T cell responses to AZD1222 COVID-19 vaccine. Only in-frame clones appear in the TCRdb table, and some are missing; sequencing was by immunoSEQ multiplex PCR. The sample shows 85,000 to 110,000 clones, 80% to 90% of them seen only once. Specimen: peripheral blood, collected on day 0 of AZD1222 vaccination. The receptors were sampled from an adult in good health.

The rearrangement links TRBV7-6 to TRBJ2-2, with a tentative D call TRBD2 (5 bases). CDR1 is SGHVS and CDR2 is FNYEAQ in the germline V gene. Trimming pared 5 bases from V and 1 base from J, leaving 14 bases between. The CDR3 is 16 amino acids. The CDR3 loop is CASSPQRRGNTGELFF. CDR3 sequence (DNA): TGTGCCAGCAGCCCACAGAGACGGGGGAACACCGGGGAGCTGTTTTTT.

This sequence joins TRBV10-3 and TRBJ1-6, with a tentative D call TRBD1 (6 bases). This CDR3 has 15 amino acids. Germline assignment: CDR1 ENHRY and CDR2 SYGVKD. V gave up 6 bases and J gave up 9 bases, with 18 bases separating them. The CDR3 DNA is TGTGCCATCAGGTCGGGGGGCGCAGGGGCTTCACCCCTCCACTTT. This sequence encodes CAIRSGGAGASPLHF.

The genes are TRBV27 and TRBJ1-2; 9 nucleotides align to TRBD1. Trimming took 10 bases from V and 7 from J; bases not matched to a gene: 13. The V gene's germline CDR1 is MNHEY and CDR2 SMNVEV (reference sequence). The CDR3 consists of 14 residues. Here the CDR3 DNA reads TGTGCCACTGCGATGTGGGACAGGGACGGTGGCTACACCTTC. This translates into CATAMWDRDGGYTF.

The V gene is TRBV6-5, the J gene TRBJ1-3; 7 bases agree with TRBD1. The ends lost 5 bases at V and 4 bases at J; junction bases unmatched: 2. CDR1 is MNHEY and CDR2 is SVGAGI in the germline V gene. The CDR3 has 13 residues. CDR3 nucleotide sequence: TGTGCCAGCAGTCTACAGGGGGGAAACACCATATATTTT. It encodes CASSLQGGNTIYF.

The chain has TRBV7-8 and TRBJ2-7; a weak D match, TRBD1 (6 bases). The germline V and J ends were trimmed by 3 bases and 1 base, with 13 bases remaining between them. This CDR3 is built from 15 residues. Germline CDR1 reads SGHVS; CDR2 reads FQNEAQ. Written as DNA, the CDR3 is TGTGCCAGCAGCTTCGTGGGGACATTGTCCTACGAGCAGTACTTC. Protein: CASSFVGTLSYEQYF.

This clone was counted a single time. V and J are TRBV6-6 and TRBJ1-1, with D uncertain. The ends were cut back, 5 bases at V and 1 base at J, with 20 bases in the middle. This CDR3 is built from 17 residues. Germline V gives CDR1 MNHNY, CDR2 SVGAGI (reference sequence). The CDR3 spells CASSPRLGYTTNTEAFF. CDR3 nucleotides: TGTGCCAGCAGTCCGAGACTGGGTTACACTACGAACACTGAAGCTTTCTTT.

There are a few counts of this clone. The gene calls are TRBV6-5 and TRBJ2-3, with 9 bases that match TRBD1. The V and J ends lost 2 bases and 5 bases, in that order; junction bases with no gene match: 2. This CDR3 comprises 14 residues. Germline V gives CDR1 MNHEY, CDR2 SVGAGI. This chain's CDR3 is CASSYRDREDTQYF. CDR3 nucleotides: TGTGCCAGCAGTTACCGGGACAGGGAAGATACGCAGTATTTT.

The V call is TRBV2, the J call TRBJ1-2, with D unclear. Germline V gene sequence: CDR1 SNHLY, CDR2 FYNNEI. The CDR3 has 13 amino acids. The ends were cut back, 4 bases at V and 8 bases at J, with 14 bases in the middle. This CDR3 is CASSVLVRQGYTF. The CDR3 bases are TGTGCCAGCAGTGTGTTGGTCCGGCAAGGCTACACCTTC.

Points on this clone: Other DNA variants within this sample encode the same CDR3. The rearrangement uses TRBV5-1 and TRBJ2-1; TRBD2 aligns across 10 bases. The CDR3 consists of 15 residues. V shed 1 base, J shed 6 bases, and the junction held 4 bases outside the gene matches. Germline V gene sequence: CDR1 SGHRS, CDR2 YFSETQ. CDR3 nucleotides: TGCGCCAGCAGCTTGAGTCTAGCGGGGGCCAATGAGCAGTTCTTC. Translated, it gives CASSLSLAGANEQFF.

This rearrangement joins TRBV7-2 to TRBJ2-5; D gene unclear. Germline lookup yields CDR1 SGHTA and CDR2 FQGNSA. V lost 1 base and J lost 4, with 7 bases in between. CDR3 size: 13 residues. As DNA, the CDR3 is TGTGCCAGCAGCTTAGGCCGGAGAGAGACCCAGTACTTC. This gives the protein CASSLGRRETQYF.

The chain joins TRBV10-2 to TRBJ1-5, with D possibly TRBD1 on 5 matching bases. Trimming stripped 0 bases from V and 2 bases from J, with 5 bases between. Germline values: CDR1 WSHSY, CDR2 SAAADI. The CDR3 is 14 residues long. CDR3 amino acids: CASSESGGNQPQHF. As DNA, the CDR3 is TGCGCCAGCAGTGAGTCGGGGGGCAATCAGCCCCAGCATTTT.

This clone was observed a single time. The gene calls are TRBV4-3 and TRBJ2-7; 7 positions agree with TRBD2. The V gene's germline CDR1 is LGHNA and CDR2 YSLEER. After removal of 1 base from V and 0 bases from J, the junction contained 3 bases not matched to a gene. The CDR3 spans 15 residues. This chain's CDR3 is CASSQGQRDSYEQYF. In DNA form, the CDR3 reads TGCGCCAGCAGCCAAGGCCAGCGGGACTCCTACGAGCAGTACTTC.

This CDR3 reads CASSLGTGPNYGYTF. The CDR3 DNA reads TGTGCCAGCAGCTTAGGAACCGGCCCAAACTATGGCTACACCTTC. This chain links TRBV11-2 with TRBJ1-2; unclear D gene. The CDR3 sequence is 15 residues long. Trimming left V 1 base short and J 2 bases short, with 11 bases between. Germline CDR1 SGHAT, CDR2 FQNNGV.

This clone was observed once. The V call is TRBV10-1, the J call TRBJ1-2, with TRBD1 as a possible D gene (6 bases). Trimming stripped 0 bases from V and 3 bases from J, with 11 bases between. This CDR3 region has 15 residues. The germline gives CDR1 WNHNN, CDR2 SYGVQD (reference sequence). The CDR3 sequence: CASSESDRPHYGYTF. The CDR3 DNA reads as TGCGCCAGCAGTGAGTCCGACAGGCCACACTATGGCTACACCTTC.

This clone was seen only a few times. The chain has TRBV5-1 and TRBJ2-3, with 10 bases that match TRBD2. The germline CDR1 and CDR2 sequences are SGHRS and YFSETQ. The ends lost 6 bases at V and 2 bases at J; junction bases unmatched: 6. The CDR3 loop spans 15 amino acids. Written as DNA, the CDR3 is TGCGCCAGCAAAGAACTAGCGGGAAACACAGATACGCAGTATTTT. It translates to CASKELAGNTDTQYF.